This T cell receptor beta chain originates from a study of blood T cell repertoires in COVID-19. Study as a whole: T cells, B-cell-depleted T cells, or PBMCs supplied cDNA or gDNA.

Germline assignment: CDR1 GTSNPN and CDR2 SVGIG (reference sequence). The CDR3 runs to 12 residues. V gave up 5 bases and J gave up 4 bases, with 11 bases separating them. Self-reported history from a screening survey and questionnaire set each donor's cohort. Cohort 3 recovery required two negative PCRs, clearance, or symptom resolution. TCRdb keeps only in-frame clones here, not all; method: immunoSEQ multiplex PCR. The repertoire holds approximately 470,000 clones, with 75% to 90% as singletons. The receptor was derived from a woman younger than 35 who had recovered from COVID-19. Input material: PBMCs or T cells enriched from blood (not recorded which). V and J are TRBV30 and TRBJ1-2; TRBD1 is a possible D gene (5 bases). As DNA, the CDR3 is TGTGCCTGGGTGCGGGACGGCTATGGCTACACCTTC. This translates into CAWVRDGYGYTF.